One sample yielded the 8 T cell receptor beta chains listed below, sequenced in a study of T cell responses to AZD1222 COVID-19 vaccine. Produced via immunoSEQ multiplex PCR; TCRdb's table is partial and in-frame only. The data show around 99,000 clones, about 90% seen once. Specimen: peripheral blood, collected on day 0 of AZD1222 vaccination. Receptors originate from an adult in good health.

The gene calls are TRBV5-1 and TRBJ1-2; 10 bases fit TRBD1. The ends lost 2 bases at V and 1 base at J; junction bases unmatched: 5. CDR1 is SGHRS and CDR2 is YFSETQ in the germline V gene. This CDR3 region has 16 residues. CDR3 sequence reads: CASSFGTGVFNYGYTF. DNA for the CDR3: TGCGCCAGCAGCTTCGGGACAGGGGTCTTTAACTATGGCTACACCTTC.

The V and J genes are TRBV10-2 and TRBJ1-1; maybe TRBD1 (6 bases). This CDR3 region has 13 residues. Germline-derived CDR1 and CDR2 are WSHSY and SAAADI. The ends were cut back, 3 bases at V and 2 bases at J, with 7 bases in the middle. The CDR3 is CASSEGGNTEAFF. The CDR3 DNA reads TGCGCCAGCAGTGAAGGGGGAAACACTGAAGCTTTCTTT.

The CDR3 region has the DNA TGTGCCAGCATGGGGCGGTGGCACACCTTC. It encodes CASMGRWHTF. This chain links TRBV28 with TRBJ1-2, with TRBD1 as a possible D gene (5 bases). The CDR3 runs 10 residues. Germline CDR1 and CDR2: MDHEN and SYDVKM. Trimming took 7 bases from V and 12 from J, leaving 12 bases between them.

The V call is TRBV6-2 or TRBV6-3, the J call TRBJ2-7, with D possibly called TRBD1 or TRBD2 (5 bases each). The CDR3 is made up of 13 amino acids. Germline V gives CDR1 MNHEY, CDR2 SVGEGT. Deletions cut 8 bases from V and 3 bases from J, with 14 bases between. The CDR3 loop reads CASGSGASYEQYF. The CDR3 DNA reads TGTGCCAGCGGTTCCGGGGCCAGCTACGAGCAGTACTTC.

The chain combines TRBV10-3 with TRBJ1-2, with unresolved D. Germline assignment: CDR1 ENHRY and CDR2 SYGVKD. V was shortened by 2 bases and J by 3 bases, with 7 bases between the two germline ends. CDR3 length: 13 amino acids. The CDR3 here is CAISERAHYGYTF. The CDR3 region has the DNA TGTGCCATCAGTGAGCGGGCTCACTATGGCTACACCTTC.

CDR3 region: CASKGSRTLAGGPSSYEQYF. For the CDR3, the DNA is TGCGCCAGCAAGGGCAGCCGGACTCTAGCGGGGGGGCCTTCCTCCTACGAGCAGTACTTC. V usage is TRBV5-1 and J usage is TRBJ2-7; 12 positions match TRBD2. CDR1 is SGHRS, CDR2 YFSETQ, per germline. With V trimmed by 6 bases and J by 0 bases, 19 bases remained unmatched. This CDR3 comprises 20 residues.

The CDR3 region is CASSQGGQGGGYTF. CDR3 sequence (DNA): TGTGCCAGCAGCCAAGGTGGACAGGGGGGTGGCTACACCTTC. This chain joins TRBV3-1 (or the pseudogene TRBV3-2) and TRBJ1-2, with 10 nucleotides matching TRBD1. CDR1 is LGHDT, CDR2 YNNKEL, per germline (reference sequence). The CDR3 covers 14 residues. The ends lost 1 base at V and 7 bases at J; junction bases unmatched: 3.

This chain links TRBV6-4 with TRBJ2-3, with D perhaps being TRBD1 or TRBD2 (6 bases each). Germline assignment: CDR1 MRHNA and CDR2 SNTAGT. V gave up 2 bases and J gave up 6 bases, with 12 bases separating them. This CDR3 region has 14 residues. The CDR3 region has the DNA TGTGCCAGCAGTGACAGGGGGGAAGCGGATACGCAGTATTTT. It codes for CASSDRGEADTQYF.